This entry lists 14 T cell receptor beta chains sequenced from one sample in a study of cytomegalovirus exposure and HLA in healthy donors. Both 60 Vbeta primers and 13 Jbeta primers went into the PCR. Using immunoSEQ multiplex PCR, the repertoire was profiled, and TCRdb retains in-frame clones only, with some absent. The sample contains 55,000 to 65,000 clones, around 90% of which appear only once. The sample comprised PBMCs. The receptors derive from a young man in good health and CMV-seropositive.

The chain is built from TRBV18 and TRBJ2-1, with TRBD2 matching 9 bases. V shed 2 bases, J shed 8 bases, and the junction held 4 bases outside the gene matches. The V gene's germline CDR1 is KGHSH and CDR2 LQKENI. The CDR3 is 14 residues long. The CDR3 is CASSPAGGHYEQFF. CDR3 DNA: TGTGCCAGCTCACCAGCGGGAGGGCACTATGAGCAGTTCTTC.

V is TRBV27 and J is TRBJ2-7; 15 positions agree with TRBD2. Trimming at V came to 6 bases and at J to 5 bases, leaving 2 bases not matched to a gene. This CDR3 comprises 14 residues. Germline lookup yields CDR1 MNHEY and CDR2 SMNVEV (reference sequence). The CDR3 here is CASRGLAGGNEQYF. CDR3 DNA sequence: TGTGCCAGCAGGGGACTAGCGGGAGGAAACGAGCAGTACTTC.

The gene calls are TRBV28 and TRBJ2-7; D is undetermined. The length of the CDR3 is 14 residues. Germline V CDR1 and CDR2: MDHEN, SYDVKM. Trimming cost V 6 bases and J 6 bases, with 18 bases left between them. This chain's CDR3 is CASSLTQVLLEQYF. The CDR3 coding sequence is TGTGCCAGCAGCCTCACGCAGGTCCTGCTCGAGCAGTACTTC.

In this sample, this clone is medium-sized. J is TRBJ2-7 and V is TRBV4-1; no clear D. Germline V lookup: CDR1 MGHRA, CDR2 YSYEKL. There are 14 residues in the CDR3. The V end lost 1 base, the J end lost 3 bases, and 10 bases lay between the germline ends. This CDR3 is CASSQVERGYEQYF. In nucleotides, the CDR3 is TGCGCCAGCAGCCAAGTCGAACGAGGCTACGAGCAGTACTTC.

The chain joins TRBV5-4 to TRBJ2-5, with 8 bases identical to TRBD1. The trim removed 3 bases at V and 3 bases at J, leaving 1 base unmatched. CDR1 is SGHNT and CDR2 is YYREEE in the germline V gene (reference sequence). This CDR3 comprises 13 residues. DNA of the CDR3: TGTGCCAGCAGCTCGGGACAGGAAGAGACCCAGTACTTC. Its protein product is CASSSGQEETQYF.

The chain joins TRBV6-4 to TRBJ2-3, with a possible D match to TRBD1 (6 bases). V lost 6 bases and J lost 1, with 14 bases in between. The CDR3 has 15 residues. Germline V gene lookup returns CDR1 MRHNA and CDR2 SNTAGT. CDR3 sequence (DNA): TGTGCCAGCAGCCACACAGCAGGGGGCACAGATACGCAGTATTTT. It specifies CASSHTAGGTDTQYF.

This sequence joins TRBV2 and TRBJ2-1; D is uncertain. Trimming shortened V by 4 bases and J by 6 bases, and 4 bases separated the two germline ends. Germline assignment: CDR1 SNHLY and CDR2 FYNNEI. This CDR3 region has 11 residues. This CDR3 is CASSAFNEQFF. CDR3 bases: TGTGCCAGCAGTGCCTTCAATGAGCAGTTCTTC.

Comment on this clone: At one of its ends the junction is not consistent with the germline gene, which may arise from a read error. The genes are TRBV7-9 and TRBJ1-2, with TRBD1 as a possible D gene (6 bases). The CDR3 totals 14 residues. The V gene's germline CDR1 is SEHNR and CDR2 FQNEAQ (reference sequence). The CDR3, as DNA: TGTTCCAGCAGCTTCAGGACAGCTCCCTATGGCTACACCTTC. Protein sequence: CSSSFRTAPYGYTF. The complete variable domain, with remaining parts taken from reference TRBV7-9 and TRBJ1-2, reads DTGVSQNPRHKITKRGQNVTFRCDPISEHNRLYWYRQTLGQGPEFLTYFQNEAQLEKSRLLSDRFSAERPKGSFSTLEIQRTEQGDSAMYLCSSSFRTAPYGYTFGSGTRLTVV.

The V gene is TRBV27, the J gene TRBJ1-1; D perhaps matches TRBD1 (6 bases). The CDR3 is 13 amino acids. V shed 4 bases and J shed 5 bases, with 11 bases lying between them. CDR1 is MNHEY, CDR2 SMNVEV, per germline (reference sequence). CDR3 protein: CASSYYRDTEAFF. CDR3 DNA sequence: TGTGCCAGCAGTTATTACAGGGATACTGAAGCTTTCTTT.

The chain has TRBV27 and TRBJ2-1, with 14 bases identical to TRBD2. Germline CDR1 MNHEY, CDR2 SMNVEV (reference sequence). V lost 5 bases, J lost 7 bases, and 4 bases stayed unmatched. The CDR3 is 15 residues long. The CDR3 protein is CASSHGTSGRNEQFF. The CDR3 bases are TGTGCCAGCAGTCACGGGACTAGCGGGAGAAATGAGCAGTTCTTC.

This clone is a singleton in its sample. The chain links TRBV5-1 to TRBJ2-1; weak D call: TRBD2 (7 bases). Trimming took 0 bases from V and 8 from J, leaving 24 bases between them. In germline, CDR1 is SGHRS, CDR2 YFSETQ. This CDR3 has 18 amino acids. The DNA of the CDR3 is TGCGCCAGCAGCTTGGCCGCGGCGGGGGCCCCCTTTTGGGATGAGCAGTTCTTC. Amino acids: CASSLAAAGAPFWDEQFF. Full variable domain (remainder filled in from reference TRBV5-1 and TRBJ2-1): KAGVTQTPRYLIKTRGQQVTLSCSPISGHRSVSWYQQTPGQGLQFLFEYFSETQRNKGNFPGRFSGRQFSNSRSEMNVSTLELGDSALYLCASSLAAAGAPFWDEQFFGPGTRLTVL.

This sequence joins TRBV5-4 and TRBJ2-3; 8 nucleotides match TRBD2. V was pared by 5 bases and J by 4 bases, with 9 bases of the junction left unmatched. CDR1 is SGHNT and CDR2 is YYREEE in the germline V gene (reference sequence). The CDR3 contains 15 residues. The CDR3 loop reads CASRTGLVGSDTQYF. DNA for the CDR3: TGTGCCAGCAGAACGGGACTAGTAGGGTCAGATACGCAGTATTTT.

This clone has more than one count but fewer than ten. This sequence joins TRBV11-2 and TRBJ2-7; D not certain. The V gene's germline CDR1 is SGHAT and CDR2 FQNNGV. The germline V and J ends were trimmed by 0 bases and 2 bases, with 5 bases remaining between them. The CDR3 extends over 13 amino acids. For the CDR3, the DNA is TGTGCCAGCAGCTTAGACCCTACCTACGAGCAGTACTTC. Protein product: CASSLDPTYEQYF.

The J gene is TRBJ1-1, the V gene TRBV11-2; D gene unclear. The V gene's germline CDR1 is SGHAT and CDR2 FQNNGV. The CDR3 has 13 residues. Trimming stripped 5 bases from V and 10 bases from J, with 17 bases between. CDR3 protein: CASSPALRGIAFF. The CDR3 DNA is TGTGCCAGCAGCCCCGCTTTGCGGGGAATAGCTTTCTTT.